This T cell receptor beta chain was sequenced in a study of low-dose radiotherapy and immunotherapy resistance in tumors. Germline CDR1 SGHTA, CDR2 FQGTGA. Trimming took 5 bases from V and 5 from J; bases not matched to a gene: 7. The CDR3 spans 14 residues. This clonotype was counted many times. Indicated time point: after trial treatment. Stated treatment: LDRT plus nivolumab, ipilimumab, low-dose cyclophosphamide and aspirin (RACIN trial). Alpha and beta chains were covered, as first-strand cDNA relied on TRAV- and TRBV-specific primers. TCR amplification involved about 18 PCR cycles with a constant-region primer and V-primer adapter. MiXCR, run by TCRdb on the reads, gives a single entry per CDR3 protein. Here the sample spans around 100,000 distinct CDR3 sequences, about 20% being singletons.

Sample: PBMCs, taken after low-dose radiotherapy plus immunotherapy. The TCR sequence derives from a male donor with prostate cancer. The chain couples TRBV7-3 to TRBJ2-3; 7 nucleotides agree with TRBD2. The CDR3 nucleotides are TGTGCCAGCAGCCCCTTGGGGGGGGGAGATACGCAGTATTTT. It yields the protein CASSPLGGGDTQYF.